The present entry profiles one T cell receptor beta chain with its context. TCRdb's copy holds only in-frame clones and misses some; the assay was immunoSEQ multiplex PCR. Among some 100,000 clones listed, over 65% were seen once. The data stem from a study of PD-1 blockade in mismatch repair-deficient tumors. Every patient had mismatch repair deficiency by PCR or immunohistochemistry. The TCR-sequenced patients were a few responders to pembrolizumab. The V gene lost 6 bases and the J gene lost 6 bases, with 8 bases spanning the gap. This CDR3 comprises 12 residues. From germline, CDR1 is MNHNS and CDR2 SASEGT.

The chain recombines TRBV6-1 with TRBJ2-2, with D maybe TRBD2 (5 bases). This clonotype originated in an adult with mismatch repair-deficient cancer. The sequencing used peripheral blood, collected approximately 35 weeks after starting pembrolizumab. CDR3: CASREESGELFF. CDR3 DNA: TGTGCCAGCAGGGAGGAGTCCGGGGAGCTGTTTTTT.